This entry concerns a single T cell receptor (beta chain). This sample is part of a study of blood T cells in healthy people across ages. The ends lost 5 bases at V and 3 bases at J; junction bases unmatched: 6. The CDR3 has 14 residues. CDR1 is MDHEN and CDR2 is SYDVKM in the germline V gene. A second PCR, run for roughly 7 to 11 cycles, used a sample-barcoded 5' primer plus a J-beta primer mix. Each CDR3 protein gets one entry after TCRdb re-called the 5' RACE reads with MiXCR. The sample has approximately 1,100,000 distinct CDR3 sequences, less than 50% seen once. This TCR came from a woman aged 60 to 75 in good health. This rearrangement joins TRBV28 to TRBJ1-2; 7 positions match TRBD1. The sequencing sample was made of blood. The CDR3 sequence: CASSVTGAHYGYTF. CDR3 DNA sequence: TGTGCCAGCAGTGTCACAGGGGCCCACTATGGCTACACCTTC.